This TCR beta chain was sequenced during a study of blood T cell repertoires in COVID-19. At the level of the study: COVID-19 samples, acute and convalescent, were from the United States, Italy and Spain. Sources were T cells, B-cell-depleted T cells, or PBMCs; the material itself was cDNA or gDNA.

V was pared by 4 bases and J by 4 bases, with 5 bases of the junction left unmatched. Germline V gene sequence: CDR1 SQVTM, CDR2 ANQGSEA. CDR3 length equals 14 residues. In the original processing: Amplification of reference gene primers provided the estimated nucleated cell counts. Here immunoSEQ multiplex PCR was the method, and the copy in TCRdb shows in-frame clones only, minus some. The V and J calls and clone size come from that table; D and trimming were worked out from the DNA. The data show tens of thousands of clones, 91% seen once. This sequence was found in a man in his 60s with acute or convalescent COVID-19. The rearrangement links TRBV29-1 to TRBJ2-2; 8 bases are a match to TRBD1. Sequencing used peripheral blood. The CDR3 here is CSVVWDRTTGELFF. CDR3 bases: TGCAGCGTTGTGTGGGACAGGACCACCGGGGAGCTGTTTTTT.